This is a list of T cell receptor beta chains from one sample in a study of blood T cells in healthy people across ages. TCRdb redid the calling of the 5' RACE reads with MiXCR, one entry per CDR3 protein. The sample carries a few hundred thousand distinct CDR3 sequences, about 25% recorded once. The sequenced sample was blood. The receptor set was obtained from a woman in her seventies in good health. The CDR3 runs from the conserved cysteine through the conserved F or W. D genes are given only for firm matches. A row's size may be missing; if present it is once, few, many or a size class.

TRBD1	.	TRBV29-1	TRBJ2-7	CSGRQGENYEQYF	TGCAGCGGCCGACAGGGAGAGAACTACGAGCAGTACTTC
TRBD2	few	TRBV20-1	TRBJ2-5	CSARTPGTRKETQYF	TGCAGTGCTAGAACCCCCGGGACTAGGAAAGAGACCCAGTACTTC
.	few	TRBV7-2	TRBJ2-1	CASSSGPSSYNEQFF	TGTGCCAGCAGTTCCGGGCCGAGCTCCTACAATGAGCAGTTCTTC
TRBD1	.	TRBV7-2	TRBJ2-1	CASSTGTGAYNEQFF	TGTGCCAGCAGCACCGGGACAGGGGCCTACAATGAGCAGTTCTTC
TRBD2	.	TRBV29-1	TRBJ2-7	CSVESSGVSYEQYF	TGCAGCGTTGAATCCAGCGGGGTCTCCTACGAGCAGTACTTC
.	.	TRBV6-5	TRBJ1-1	CASRGRSSEAFF	TGTGCCAGCAGGGGGCGTTCATCTGAAGCTTTCTTT
TRBD1	.	TRBV20-1	TRBJ2-7	CSATRQGNEQYF	TGCAGTGCTACTCGACAGGGCAACGAGCAGTACTTC
.	.	TRBV10-3	TRBJ1-2	CAISESMHRNNYDYTF	TGTGCCATCAGTGAGTCGATGCACAGGAACAACTATGACTACACCTTC
.	.	TRBV10-2	TRBJ2-1	CASEGSTDEQFF	TGCGCCAGCGAAGGGAGTACCGATGAGCAGTTCTTC
.	.	TRBV7-9	TRBJ2-1	CASSLVLVNEQFF	TGTGCCAGCAGCTTAGTGCTAGTCAATGAGCAGTTCTTC